Listed below are T cell receptor beta chains from one sample, sequenced in a study of cytomegalovirus exposure and HLA in healthy donors. TCRdb's copy holds only in-frame clones and misses some; the assay was immunoSEQ multiplex PCR. Of about 110,000 clones listed, about 70% were seen once; the top ten hold 5% to 7%. The sequenced sample was PBMCs. The receptor source for this set is a woman in her forties or fifties in good health and CMV-seropositive. CDR3s include the opening cysteine and the closing phenylalanine or tryptophan. A D gene is named only where the DNA matches it firmly.

D gene,J gene,V gene,CDR3 length,CDR3 protein
TRBD1,TRBJ1-4,TRBV18,14,CASSPGQGSEKLFF
NA,NA,TRBV11-2,11,CASSLSLEQYF
NA,TRBJ1-1,TRBV5-4,14,CASSLTGRNTEAFF
TRBD1,TRBJ1-2,TRBV5-1,17,CASSPAGTGVANYGYTF
NA,TRBJ2-7,TRBV9,12,CASSVGNDEQYF
TRBD2,TRBJ2-7,TRBV5-4,14,CASSLLAGVYEQYF
NA,TRBJ1-1,TRBV7-2,14,CASSPRPADTEAFF
TRBD1,TRBJ1-4,TRBV27,14,CASSSGTGREKLFF
TRBD2,TRBJ2-1,TRBV6-5,13,CASRKGLANEQFF
TRBD2,TRBJ2-1,TRBV30,19,CAWSKGASGGVSSYNEQFF
NA,TRBJ2-5,TRBV15,15,CATSSVRGLQETQYF
NA,TRBJ2-1,TRBV5-4,13,CASSVPTSGEQFF
NA,TRBJ2-1,TRBV4-3,13,CASSQDGTGRQFF
NA,TRBJ2-7,TRBV13,15,CASSPGLAASYEQYF
NA,TRBJ2-3,TRBV7-3,12,CASSSKTDTQYF
NA,TRBJ1-4,TRBV5-1,15,CASSLRGSENEKLFF
TRBD2,TRBJ2-3,TRBV7-8,16,CASSPGPGLATDTQYF
TRBD1,TRBJ1-1,TRBV2,13,CASMTGRRTEAFF
NA,TRBJ1-6,TRBV7-9,17,CASTPMVDSDYNSPLHF
NA,TRBJ2-5,TRBV7-9,19,CSSSLGHSQPSDLQETQYF
NA,TRBJ2-4,TRBV6-6,13,CASSYPEGRPQYF
NA,TRBJ1-1,TRBV6-5,14,CASRSGGSNTEAFF
NA,TRBJ2-5,TRBV6-1,14,CASRTGTLGETQYF
NA,TRBJ2-5,TRBV9,15,CASSVGNSEGETQYF
TRBD2,TRBJ2-3,TRBV15,12,CATSGATDTQYF
NA,TRBJ1-5,TRBV2,12,CASRQGNQPQHF
NA,TRBJ2-1,TRBV25-1,13,CASSLRGYNEQFF
TRBD2,TRBJ2-1,TRBV9,16,CASSVGGLAGGPRQFF
TRBD1,TRBJ2-1,TRBV6-6,12,CASSSGDRGEFF
NA,TRBJ1-3,TRBV9,14,CASSDMSSGNTIYF
NA,TRBJ2-7,TRBV29-1,13,CSVVIRRSYEQYF
TRBD1,TRBJ1-1,TRBV6-6,12,CASSGQGAGAFF
TRBD2,TRBJ2-7,TRBV27,14,CASSKGLAFDEQYF
TRBD1,TRBJ1-1,TRBV6-1,13,CASSRYRGTEAFF
TRBD2,TRBJ2-5,TRBV5-6,16,CASSLVSGGYIETQYF
TRBD2,TRBJ2-5,TRBV7-7,19,CASSLTPGTSGGPGETQYF
NA,TRBJ1-4,TRBV28,14,CASSFEGAGEKLFF
TRBD1,TRBJ2-2,TRBV6-6,15,CASSSPTGYAGELFF
TRBD1,TRBJ1-5,TRBV27,13,CASRGQGRQPQHF
NA,TRBJ2-3,TRBV30,15,CAWSETSISTDTQYF
NA,TRBJ2-2,TRBV27,18,CARSRPRGTAGNTGELFF
TRBD1,TRBJ1-1,TRBV19,15,CASRPGQGGNTEAFF
TRBD1,TRBJ1-6,TRBV10-3,15,CAIRGQGKGNSPLHF
TRBD1,TRBJ1-6,TRBV14,16,CASSQTTGSYNSPLHF
NA,TRBJ1-2,TRBV6-6,14,CASSYQDTTYGYTF
NA,TRBJ2-7,TRBV15,15,CATSAQGRGAYEQYF
NA,TRBJ1-3,TRBV10-3,17,CAISIQLGGHTGNTIYF
TRBD1,TRBJ1-3,TRBV5-1,16,CASSLGGQGAGNTIYF
TRBD1,TRBJ1-2,TRBV5-4,16,CASSLAGGKGIGGYTF
TRBD1,TRBJ2-1,TRBV28,14,CASSPWTGGNEQFF
TRBD1,TRBJ2-5,TRBV7-9,14,CASSFGQERETQYF
NA,TRBJ2-2,TRBV6-6,14,CASSYEGTTGELFF
NA,TRBJ2-3,TRBV5-4,16,CASSLVPTGGTDTQYF
TRBD2,TRBJ2-3,TRBV19,16,CASRPLAGGSTDTQYF
TRBD1,TRBJ2-7,TRBV2,15,CASSDRGPPSYEQYF
NA,TRBJ2-3,TRBV7-9,12,CASTPGRDTQYF
TRBD2,TRBJ2-3,TRBV13,15,CATATSGGITDTQYF
NA,TRBJ2-2,TRBV4-2,22,CASSRFYPGVRHGSANTGELFF